A selection of T cell receptor beta chains follows, all from one sample in a study of T cell responses to AZD1222 COVID-19 vaccine. TCRdb's table, derived via immunoSEQ multiplex PCR, lists solely in-frame clones and lacks some. Found here are roughly 150,000 clones, approximately 88% of them singletons; the top ten hold 3% to 3.5%. Sequencing used peripheral blood, obtained on day 0 of MenACWY control vaccination. The receptors originated from an adult in good health. CDR3s include the opening cysteine and the closing phenylalanine or tryptophan.

v_gene	CDR3aa
TRBV5-1	CASSLAGGDYGYTF
TRBV30	CAWSVPLGAASNYGYTF
TRBV27	CASGQAGVKNEQYF
TRBV7-3	CASSLRRDREAFF
TRBV3-1/TRBV3-2	CASSQAAEQFF
TRBV27	CASSKIAGGLDTQYF
TRBV11-2	CASSLGLDNEQFF
TRBV11-3	CASSFRSEQYF
TRBV7-2	CASRQTSGVYEQYF
TRBV13	CASSPTPRWDSPLHF
TRBV6-2/TRBV6-3	CASSYSSRNSPLHF
TRBV23-1	CASSHSAFF
TRBV5-4	CASSLGGAQQTEAFF
TRBV5-8	CASSSPGGPYNSPLHF
TRBV11-3	CASSLEAGTEAFF
TRBV14	CASSAALWGYTEAFF
TRBV21-1	CARGIGGKADVVGRQPQHF
TRBV5-1	CASSLGGGTSQDTQYF
TRBV12-1	CASPPRGRMNTEAFF
TRBV3-1/TRBV3-2	CASSALGLAVRWETQYF
TRBV25-1	CASSVSHRQGVYGYTF
TRBV4-3	CASSQGLGGTAEGQETQYF
TRBV30	CAWSVKGANNSPLHF
TRBV19	CASSIGRIGTGELFF
TRBV5-1	CASSDSTGTDTQYF
TRBV7-2	CASSTGQGIATNEKLFF
TRBV5-6	CASSLALGYREGYEQYF
TRBV28	CASSLWPSEGTEAFF
TRBV18	CASSPQTGLMNTEAFF
TRBV2	CASSEPAGGTQYF
TRBV27	CASSMGGQPYGYTF
TRBV2	CASSALGQENNSPLHF
TRBV29-1	CSVGWTEAFF
TRBV9	CASSREEGTDTQYF
TRBV6-2/TRBV6-3	CASSALRGIYGYTF
TRBV7-9	CASSFYRGTEAFF
TRBV18	CASSPSLGKETQYF
TRBV15	CATSGRLAGGNEQFF
TRBV28	CASSLLGQPQHF
TRBV6-2/TRBV6-3	CASSRPHTSIIYNEQFF
TRBV29-1	CSVAQGGTEAFF
TRBV18	CASSPPQGGGSNTGELFF
TRBV7-2	CASSLGRQQETQYF
TRBV9	CASSLRQGSLYGYTF
TRBV27	CASSLYTGAYGYTF
TRBV19	CASSMSPRSNSPLHF
TRBV5-5	CASSLGFVAGGLELFF
TRBV9	CASSGQQKMNTEAFF
TRBV9	CASSVGSGPRDTEAFF
TRBV28	CASRETVSYNEQFF
TRBV7-2	CASSDGTGTREQYF
TRBV4-2	CASSRDSLYEQYF
TRBV25-1	CASSVTMPGELFF
TRBV6-2/TRBV6-3	CASSYHRDYGYTF
TRBV5-5	CASSWTGQGSSPLHF
TRBV5-4	CASSQRATYNEQFF
TRBV7-2	CASSLVRPYAGGPADTQYF
TRBV12-5	CASGNRYSPLHF
TRBV5-5	CASSDHVLWLKAFF
TRBV11-3	CASSALPRGGNSPLHF